This T cell receptor beta chain was recovered during a study of CD8 T cells in ankylosing spondylitis (dated by TCRdb to about 2017). At the level of the whole study: The study set out to find disease-linked TCR variants by profiling T cell receptor beta repertoires in ankylosing spondylitis patients and healthy donors. Peripheral blood was sampled, and synovial fluid was additionally collected from ankylosing spondylitis patients. The full study cohort comprised around 25 ankylosing spondylitis patients and 85 to 120 healthy donors.

Germline trimming: 0 bases from V, 4 bases from J; junction bases outside gene matches: 1. The CDR3 sequence holds 14 residues, the cysteine and phenylalanine included. This entry keeps only the CDR3 DNA: 42 bases, framed from base 1. CDR1 and CDR2 (MRHNA, SNTAGT) derive from the germline V gene. TCRdb records Illumina HiSeq 2500 as the sequencer. Quantitative 5'-RACE with molecular barcodes was used to prepare TCR beta libraries. From the authors' description of their analysis: A new computational method based on a probabilistic model of VDJ rearrangement was used to identify disease-linked TCR variants. TCRdb ran its own pipeline on the public reads, namely fastp trimming at Q25 and MiXCR clone calling, and kept in-frame beta chains. Rows with one shared CDR3 protein collapse into an entry with the most common genes and DNA. For this entry, the V and J calls and clone size follow TCRdb and not the study's own pipeline. A total of a few hundred thousand distinct CDR3 sequences appear in this sample, 8% of them only once. The ten largest clones represent 14% to 15% of the sample.

Points on this clonotype: The antigen this receptor binds is unknown. No base-level quality is on record; no much larger clone is a single base apart.

Points the paper makes about the study in general: The disease-linked clones were reported to be significantly enriched in matched synovial fluid samples from ankylosing spondylitis patients. Some motif variants had previously been reported in the synovial fluid and blood of reactive arthritis patients, which suggests shared mechanisms of disease initiation. Blood from ankylosing spondylitis patients appeared to be characterized by a TCR beta motif composed of several highly homologous amino acid variants. A CD8+ phenotype was shown by the disease-linked clones, which were found at relatively low frequencies in peripheral blood.

The sequence links TRBV6-4 to TRBJ2-3; 7 middle bases align to TRBD1. The sample taken for sequencing was blood, either unsorted or a sorted T cell fraction (not recorded which). This TCR was sampled from a male donor with ankylosing spondylitis. The DNA is TGTGCCAGCAGTGACTCGCAGGGGGCAGATACGCAGTATTTT. Its coded protein is CASSDSQGADTQYF.